This is a list of T cell receptor beta chains from one sample in a study of PD-1 blockade in classical Hodgkin lymphoma. Clones were sequenced by immunoSEQ multiplex PCR, and TCRdb holds only the in-frame ones, with some missing. The sample holds around 36,000 clones; about nine tenths are singletons and the top ten take approximately 8.8%. The sample was peripheral blood mononuclear cells (PBMCs), taken at baseline. Receptors were obtained from a human donor with classical Hodgkin lymphoma. The CDR3 runs from the conserved cysteine through the conserved F or W. Each record gives: clone size, D gene, V gene, J gene, CDR3 protein, CDR3 DNA. D genes are given only for firm matches. For some rows the clone size is stated as once, few or many, or as a class when expanded; others skip it.

-	TRBD2	TRBV11-2	TRBJ2-3	CASTHRSGTTRTDTQYF	TGTGCCAGCACTCACCGCAGTGGGACTACCCGCACAGATACGCAGTATTTT
-	-	TRBV28	TRBJ2-2	CASTPVSTLNTGELFF	TGTGCCAGCACCCCCGTGTCGACCTTGAACACCGGGGAGCTGTTTTTT
once	-	TRBV27	TRBJ1-2	CASSLLGGYYGYTF	TGTGCCAGCAGTTTACTCGGGGGATACTATGGCTACACCTTC
-	-	TRBV6-5	TRBJ2-3	CASSYSASTDTQYF	TGTGCCAGCAGTTACTCGGCTAGCACAGATACGCAGTATTTT
few	-	TRBV29-1	TRBJ1-2	CSVDRVGHGYTF	TGCAGCGTGGATCGTGTTGGGCATGGCTACACCTTC
-	-	TRBV7-8	TRBJ2-7	CASSLEAGAEYEQYF	TGTGCCAGCAGCTTAGAGGCAGGGGCAGAGTACGAGCAGTACTTC
-	-	TRBV11-2	TRBJ2-3	CASSRTPTGITDTQYF	TGTGCCAGCAGCAGAACCCCGACAGGCATCACAGATACGCAGTATTTT
once	-	TRBV6-1	TRBJ2-3	CASSGYTDTQYF	TGTGCCAGCAGTGGTTACACAGATACGCAGTATTTT
-	-	TRBV28	TRBJ1-5	CASSSTQGYQPQHF	TGTGCCAGCAGTTCGACACAGGGATATCAGCCCCAGCATTTT
-	TRBD2	TRBV10-3	TRBJ2-3	CAISVKRGGDTQYF	TGTGCCATCAGTGTAAAACGGGGGGGAGATACGCAGTATTTT
few	TRBD1	TRBV28	TRBJ1-5	CASSPQGARSNQPQHF	TGTGCCAGCAGTCCACAGGGGGCTCGGAGCAATCAGCCCCAGCATTTT
-	-	TRBV5-4	TRBJ2-5	CASSWGQGKETQYF	TGTGCCAGCAGCTGGGGCCAGGGGAAAGAGACCCAGTACTTC
-	-	TRBV7-3	TRBJ2-3	CASSLTVSTDTQYF	TGTGCCAGCAGCTTGACAGTTAGCACAGATACGCAGTATTTT
-	TRBD2	TRBV7-2	TRBJ2-2	CASSFRAGIANTGELFF	TGTGCCAGCAGCTTTCGAGCGGGAATCGCGAACACCGGGGAGCTGTTTTTT
-	TRBD2	TRBV6-4	TRBJ2-1	CASSDEAGLAEQFF	TGTGCCAGCAGTGACGAGGCGGGACTAGCGGAGCAGTTCTTC
-	-	TRBV27	TRBJ1-1	CASKSSPGPHTEAFF	TGTGCCAGCAAGAGCTCGCCGGGGCCTCACACTGAAGCTTTCTTT
-	-	TRBV7-3	TRBJ1-1	CASSFGASGEAFF	TGTGCCAGCAGCTTTGGAGCATCAGGTGAAGCTTTCTTT
-	TRBD2	TRBV6-5	TRBJ2-1	CASSYSLAGGENEQFF	TGTGCCAGCAGTTACTCACTAGCGGGGGGTGAAAATGAGCAGTTCTTC
-	TRBD1	TRBV9	TRBJ1-3	CASSVTTGSPGNTIYF	TGTGCCAGCAGCGTAACGACAGGGTCCCCTGGAAACACCATATATTTT
-	TRBD1	TRBV2	TRBJ1-1	CASRTQGGTEAFF	TGTGCCAGCAGGACCCAGGGGGGTACTGAAGCTTTCTTT
-	TRBD2	TRBV27	TRBJ2-3	CASRGSGGSTQYF	TGTGCCAGCAGAGGTAGCGGGGGGTCTACGCAGTATTTT
-	-	TRBV5-1	TRBJ2-3	CASSPNTDTQYF	TGCGCCAGCAGCCCTAACACAGATACGCAGTATTTT
-	-	TRBV19	TRBJ1-2	CASSMVMGPNYGYTF	TGTGCCAGTAGTATGGTCATGGGGCCTAACTATGGCTACACCTTC
-	-	TRBV5-8	TRBJ2-7	CASSFYDPTPRDF	TGTGCCAGCAGCTTTTACGACCCGACCCCTCGGGACTTC
-	TRBD2	TRBV15	TRBJ2-3	CATSIASGGYTDTQYF	TGTGCCACCAGCATCGCTAGCGGGGGGTACACAGATACGCAGTATTTT
-	TRBD1	TRBV5-4	TRBJ2-7	CASSVRDRSYEQYF	TGTGCCAGCAGCGTCCGGGACAGGTCTTACGAGCAGTACTTC
-	-	TRBV6-4	TRBJ1-1	CASSDSPGLEAFF	TGTGCCAGCAGTGACTCGCCGGGACTAGAAGCTTTCTTT
-	-	TRBV7-2	TRBJ2-5	CASSFYPPAGTQYF	TGTGCCAGCAGCTTCTATCCTCCGGCGGGGACCCAGTACTTC
-	TRBD1	TRBV5-8	TRBJ1-6	CASSLMGQSNSPLHF	TGTGCCAGCAGCTTGATGGGACAGAGTAATTCACCCCTCCACTTT
-	TRBD1	TRBV27	TRBJ1-1	CASRPTGAPEAFF	TGTGCCAGCAGACCTACAGGGGCTCCTGAAGCTTTCTTT
-	TRBD1	TRBV6-6	TRBJ2-3	CASSWETGDLTDTQYF	TGTGCCAGCAGTTGGGAGACAGGGGACCTCACAGATACGCAGTATTTT
-	-	TRBV7-2	TRBJ2-3	CASSLSLGLTDTQYF	TGTGCCAGCAGCTTAAGTCTGGGGTTAACAGATACGCAGTATTTT
-	TRBD1	TRBV2	TRBJ2-7	CASSAPGTGAYEQYF	TGTGCCAGCAGTGCCCCCGGGACAGGAGCCTACGAGCAGTACTTC
-	TRBD1	TRBV7-3	TRBJ1-6	CASSTTGWDSPLHF	TGTGCCAGCAGTACGACAGGGTGGGATTCACCCCTCCACTTT
few	-	TRBV5-6	TRBJ1-1	CASSFWGSTEAFF	TGTGCCAGCAGCTTCTGGGGTAGCACTGAAGCTTTCTTT
-	-	TRBV28	TRBJ2-3	CASRDQIAQYF	TGTGCCAGCAGGGACCAGATTGCGCAGTATTTT
-	-	TRBV20-1	TRBJ2-7	CSARVGDEQYF	TGCAGTGCTAGAGTTGGGGACGAGCAGTACTTC
few	-	TRBV2	TRBJ2-2	CASSDFGHMNTGELFF	TGTGCCAGCAGTGATTTCGGCCACATGAACACCGGGGAGCTGTTTTTT
-	-	TRBV5-4	TRBJ2-7	CASSPGGSWYEQYF	TGTGCCAGCAGCCCTGGGGGGAGCTGGTACGAGCAGTACTTC
-	TRBD2	TRBV6-6	TRBJ2-7	CASSTSGTGRSEQYF	TGTGCCAGCAGTACAAGCGGGACGGGGCGTTCCGAGCAGTACTTC
once	-	TRBV6-5	TRBJ2-3	CASSAGQADTQYF	TGTGCCAGCAGTGCGGGACAAGCGGATACGCAGTATTTT
-	-	TRBV10-3	TRBJ2-7	CATKRREAYEQYF	TGTGCCACCAAGCGAAGAGAGGCCTACGAGCAGTACTTC
-	-	TRBV19	TRBJ1-3	CASSASGNTIYF	TGTGCCAGTAGTGCCTCTGGAAACACCATATATTTT
-	TRBD2	TRBV5-4	TRBJ2-7	CASTAGGLAGITYEQYF	TGTGCCAGCACAGCAGGGGGACTAGCGGGTATCACCTACGAGCAGTACTTC
-	-	TRBV9	TRBJ2-3	CASSVRQGSTDTQYF	TGTGCCAGCAGCGTAAGGCAGGGATCCACAGATACGCAGTATTTT
-	TRBD2	TRBV5-5	TRBJ2-7	CASSGGGQSSYEQYF	TGTGCCAGCAGCGGGGGAGGGCAAAGCTCCTACGAGCAGTACTTC
-	-	TRBV6-5	TRBJ1-1	CASSRTSPNTEAFF	TGTGCCAGCAGTAGAACATCCCCAAACACTGAAGCTTTCTTT
-	TRBD2	TRBV28	TRBJ2-1	CASSNPTGASGDNEQFF	TGTGCCAGCAGTAACCCAACTGGGGCTAGCGGGGACAATGAGCAGTTCTTC
-	-	TRBV5-1	TRBJ2-5	CASSSVGGDQETQYF	TGCGCCAGCAGCTCTGTAGGGGGGGATCAAGAGACCCAGTACTTC
-	TRBD1	TRBV10-3	TRBJ2-2	CAISGQGLTNTGELFF	TGTGCCATCAGTGGACAGGGCCTGACCAACACCGGGGAGCTGTTTTTT
once	-	TRBV4-3	TRBJ2-7	CASSQVALSSYEQYF	TGCGCCAGCAGCCAAGTGGCGTTGAGCTCCTACGAGCAGTACTTC
-	TRBD2	TRBV7-2	TRBJ2-7	CASSLAGLAGAQYF	TGTGCCAGCAGCTTAGCGGGGTTAGCGGGGGCCCAGTACTTC
-	TRBD1	TRBV19	TRBJ2-1	CASSIPGQGSGNEQFF	TGTGCCAGTAGTATTCCGGGACAGGGGTCTGGCAATGAGCAGTTCTTC
-	TRBD2	TRBV4-3	TRBJ2-1	CASSQDRLAGDEQFF	TGCGCCAGCAGCCAAGATCGACTAGCGGGAGATGAGCAGTTCTTC
-	-	TRBV2	TRBJ2-7	CANSDPRGNYEQYF	TGTGCCAACTCGGACCCCCGGGGGAACTACGAGCAGTACTTC
-	-	TRBV5-4	TRBJ1-2	CASSAGGYYGYTF	TGTGCCAGCAGCGCCGGGGGGTACTATGGCTACACCTTC
once	-	TRBV11-3	TRBJ1-1	CASAKGTLNTEAFF	TGTGCCAGTGCTAAGGGGACGTTGAACACTGAAGCTTTCTTT
-	-	TRBV7-8	TRBJ2-7	CASSSTGFYEQYF	TGTGCCAGCAGCTCAACAGGGTTCTACGAGCAGTACTTC
-	-	TRBV7-2	TRBJ2-3	CASSLVPSTDTQYF	TGTGCCAGCAGCTTAGTGCCCAGCACAGATACGCAGTATTTT
-	TRBD1	TRBV5-1	TRBJ1-6	CASSFSGTGDSPLHF	TGCGCCAGCAGCTTCTCGGGGACAGGGGACTCACCCCTCCACTTT